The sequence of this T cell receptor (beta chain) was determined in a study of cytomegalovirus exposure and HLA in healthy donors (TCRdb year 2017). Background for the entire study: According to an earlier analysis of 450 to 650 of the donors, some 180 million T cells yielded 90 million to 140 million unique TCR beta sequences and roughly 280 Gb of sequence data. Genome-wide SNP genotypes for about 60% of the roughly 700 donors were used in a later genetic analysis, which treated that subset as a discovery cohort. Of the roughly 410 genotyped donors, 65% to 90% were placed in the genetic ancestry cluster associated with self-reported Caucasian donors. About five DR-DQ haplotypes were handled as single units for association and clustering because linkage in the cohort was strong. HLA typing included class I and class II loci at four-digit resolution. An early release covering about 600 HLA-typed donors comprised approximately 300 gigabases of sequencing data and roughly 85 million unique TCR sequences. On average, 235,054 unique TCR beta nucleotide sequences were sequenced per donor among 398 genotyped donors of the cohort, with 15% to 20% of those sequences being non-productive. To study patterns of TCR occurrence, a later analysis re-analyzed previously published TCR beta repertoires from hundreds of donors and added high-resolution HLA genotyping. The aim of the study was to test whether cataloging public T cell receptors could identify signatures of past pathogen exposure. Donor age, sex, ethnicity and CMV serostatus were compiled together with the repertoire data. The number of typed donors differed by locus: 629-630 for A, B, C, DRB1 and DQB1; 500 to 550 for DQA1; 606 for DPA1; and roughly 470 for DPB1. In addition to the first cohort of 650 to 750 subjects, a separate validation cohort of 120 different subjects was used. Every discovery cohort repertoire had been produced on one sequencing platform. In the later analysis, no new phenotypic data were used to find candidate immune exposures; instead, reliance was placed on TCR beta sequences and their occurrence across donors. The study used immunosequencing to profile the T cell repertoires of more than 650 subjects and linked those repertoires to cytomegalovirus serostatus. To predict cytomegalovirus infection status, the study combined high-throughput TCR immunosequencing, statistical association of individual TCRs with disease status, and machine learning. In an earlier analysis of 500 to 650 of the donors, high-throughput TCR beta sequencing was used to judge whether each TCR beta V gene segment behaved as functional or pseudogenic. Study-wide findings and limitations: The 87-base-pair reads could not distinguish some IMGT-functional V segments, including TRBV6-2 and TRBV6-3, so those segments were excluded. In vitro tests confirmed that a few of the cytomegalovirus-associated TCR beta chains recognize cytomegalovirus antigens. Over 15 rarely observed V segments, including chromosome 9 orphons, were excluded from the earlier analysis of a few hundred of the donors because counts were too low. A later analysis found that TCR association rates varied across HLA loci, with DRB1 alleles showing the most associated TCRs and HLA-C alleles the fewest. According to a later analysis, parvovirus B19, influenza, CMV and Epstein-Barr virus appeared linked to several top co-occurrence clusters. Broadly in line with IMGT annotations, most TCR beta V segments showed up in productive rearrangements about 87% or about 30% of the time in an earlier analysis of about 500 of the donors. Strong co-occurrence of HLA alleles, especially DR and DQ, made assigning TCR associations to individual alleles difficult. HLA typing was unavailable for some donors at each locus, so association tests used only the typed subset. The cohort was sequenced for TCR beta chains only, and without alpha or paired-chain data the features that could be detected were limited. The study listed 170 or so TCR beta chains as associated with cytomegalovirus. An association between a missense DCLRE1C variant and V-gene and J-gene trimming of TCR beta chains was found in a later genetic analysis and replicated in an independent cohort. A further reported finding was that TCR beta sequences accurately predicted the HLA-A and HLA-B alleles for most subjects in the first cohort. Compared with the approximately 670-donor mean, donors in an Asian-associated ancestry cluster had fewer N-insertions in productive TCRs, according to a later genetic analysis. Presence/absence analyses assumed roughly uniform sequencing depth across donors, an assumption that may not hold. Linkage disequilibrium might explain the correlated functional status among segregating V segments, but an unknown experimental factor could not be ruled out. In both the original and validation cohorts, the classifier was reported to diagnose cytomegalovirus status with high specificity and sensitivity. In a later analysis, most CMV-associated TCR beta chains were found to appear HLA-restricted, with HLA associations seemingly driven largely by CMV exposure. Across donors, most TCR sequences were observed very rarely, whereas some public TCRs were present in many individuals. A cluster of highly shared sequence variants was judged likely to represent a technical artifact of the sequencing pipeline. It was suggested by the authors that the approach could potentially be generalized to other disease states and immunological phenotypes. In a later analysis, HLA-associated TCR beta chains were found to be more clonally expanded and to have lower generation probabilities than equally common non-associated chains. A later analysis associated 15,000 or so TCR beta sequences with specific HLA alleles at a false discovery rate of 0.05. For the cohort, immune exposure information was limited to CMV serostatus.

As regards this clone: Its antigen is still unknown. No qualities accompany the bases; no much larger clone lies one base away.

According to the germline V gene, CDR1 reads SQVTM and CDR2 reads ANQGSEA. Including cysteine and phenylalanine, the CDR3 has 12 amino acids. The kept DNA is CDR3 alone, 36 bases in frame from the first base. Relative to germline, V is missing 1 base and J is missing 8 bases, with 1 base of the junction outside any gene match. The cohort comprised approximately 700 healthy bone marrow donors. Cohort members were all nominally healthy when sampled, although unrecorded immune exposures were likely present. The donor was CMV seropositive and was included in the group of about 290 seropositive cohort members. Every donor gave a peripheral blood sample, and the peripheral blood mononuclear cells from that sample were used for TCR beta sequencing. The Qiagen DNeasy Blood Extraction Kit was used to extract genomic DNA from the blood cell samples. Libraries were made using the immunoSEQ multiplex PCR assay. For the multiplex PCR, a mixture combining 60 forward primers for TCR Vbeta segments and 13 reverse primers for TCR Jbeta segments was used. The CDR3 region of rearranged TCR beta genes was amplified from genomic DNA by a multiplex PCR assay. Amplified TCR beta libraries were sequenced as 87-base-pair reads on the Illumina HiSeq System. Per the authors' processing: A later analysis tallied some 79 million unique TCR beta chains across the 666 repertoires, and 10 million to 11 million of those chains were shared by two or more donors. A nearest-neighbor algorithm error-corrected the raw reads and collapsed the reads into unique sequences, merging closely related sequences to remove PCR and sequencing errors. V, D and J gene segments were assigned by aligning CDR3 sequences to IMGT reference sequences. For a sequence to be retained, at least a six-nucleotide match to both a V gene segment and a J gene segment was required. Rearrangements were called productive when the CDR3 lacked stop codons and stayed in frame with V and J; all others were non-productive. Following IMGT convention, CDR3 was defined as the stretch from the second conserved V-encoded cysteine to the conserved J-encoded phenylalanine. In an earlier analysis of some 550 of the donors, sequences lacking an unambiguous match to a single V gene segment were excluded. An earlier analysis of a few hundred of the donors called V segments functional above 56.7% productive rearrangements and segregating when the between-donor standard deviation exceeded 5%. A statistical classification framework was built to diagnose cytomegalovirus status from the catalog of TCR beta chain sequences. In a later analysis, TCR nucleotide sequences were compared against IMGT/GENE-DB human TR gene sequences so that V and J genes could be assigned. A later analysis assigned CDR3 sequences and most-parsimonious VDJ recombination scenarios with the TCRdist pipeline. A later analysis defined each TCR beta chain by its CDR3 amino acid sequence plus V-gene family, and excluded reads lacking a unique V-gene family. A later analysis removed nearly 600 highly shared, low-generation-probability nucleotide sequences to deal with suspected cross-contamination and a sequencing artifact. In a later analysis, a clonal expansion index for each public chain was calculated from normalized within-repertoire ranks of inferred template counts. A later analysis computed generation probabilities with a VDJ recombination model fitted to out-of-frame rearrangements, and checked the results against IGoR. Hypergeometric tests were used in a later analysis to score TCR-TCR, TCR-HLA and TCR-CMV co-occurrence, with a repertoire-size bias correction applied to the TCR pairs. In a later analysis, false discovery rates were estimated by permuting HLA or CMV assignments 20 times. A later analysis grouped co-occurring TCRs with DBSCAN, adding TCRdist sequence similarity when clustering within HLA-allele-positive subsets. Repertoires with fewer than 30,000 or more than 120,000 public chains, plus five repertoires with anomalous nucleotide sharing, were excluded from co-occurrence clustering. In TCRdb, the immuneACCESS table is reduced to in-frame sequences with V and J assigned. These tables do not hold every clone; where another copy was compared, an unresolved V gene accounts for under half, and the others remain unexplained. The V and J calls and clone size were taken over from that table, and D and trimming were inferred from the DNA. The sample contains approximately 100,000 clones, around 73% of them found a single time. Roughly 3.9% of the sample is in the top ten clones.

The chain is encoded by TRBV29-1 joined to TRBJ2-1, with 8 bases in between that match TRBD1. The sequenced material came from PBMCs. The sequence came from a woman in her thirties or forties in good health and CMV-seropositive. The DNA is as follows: TGCAGCGTTGAAGTACAGGGGGATGAGCAGTTCTTC. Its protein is CSVEVQGDEQFF.